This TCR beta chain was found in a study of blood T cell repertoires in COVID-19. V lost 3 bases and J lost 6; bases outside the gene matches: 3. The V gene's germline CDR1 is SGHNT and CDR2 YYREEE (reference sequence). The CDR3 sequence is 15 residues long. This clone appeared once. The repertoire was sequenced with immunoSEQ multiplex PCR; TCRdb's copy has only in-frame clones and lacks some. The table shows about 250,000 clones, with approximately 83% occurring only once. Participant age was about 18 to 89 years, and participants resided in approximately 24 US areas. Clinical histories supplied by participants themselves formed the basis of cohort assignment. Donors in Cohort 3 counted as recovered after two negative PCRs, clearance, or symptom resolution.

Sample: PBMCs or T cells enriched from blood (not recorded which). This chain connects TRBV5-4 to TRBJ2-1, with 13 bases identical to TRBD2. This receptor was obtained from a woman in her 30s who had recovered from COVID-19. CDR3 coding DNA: TGTGCCAGCAGCTCGGGACTAGCGGGATTCAATGAGCAGTTCTTC. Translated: CASSSGLAGFNEQFF.